Below are 25 T cell receptor beta chains sequenced from a single sample in a study of graft-versus-host responses after intestinal transplantation. Only in-frame clones appear in the TCRdb table, and some are missing; sequencing was by immunoSEQ multiplex PCR. The repertoire holds about 4,300 clones, with roughly 80% as singletons. Graft material was processed, releasing intraepithelial and lamina propria lymphocytes. This specimen consisted of ileum tissue, obtained 330 to 350 days after intestinal transplantation. The source is a human patient who received an intestinal transplant, so some T cells may come from the graft donor.

This clone was seen more than once but under ten times. V usage is TRBV19 and J usage is TRBJ2-2; TRBD2 agrees at 14 bases. Germline-derived CDR1 and CDR2 are LNHDA and SQIVND (reference sequence). The CDR3 covers 18 residues. The V segment lost 2 bases and the J segment 5 bases; nucleotides outside the gene matches: 7. The CDR3 here is CASSILGLAGARTGELFF. In DNA, the CDR3 is TGTGCCAGTAGTATATTGGGACTAGCGGGAGCGCGGACCGGGGAGCTGTTTTTT.

The V call is TRBV4-1, the J call TRBJ2-2; TRBD2 matches 8 bases. The CDR3 loop spans 18 amino acids. Unmatched junction bases numbered 11, after V lost 2 bases and J lost 3 bases. Germline-derived CDR1 and CDR2 are MGHRA and YSYEKL. The DNA of the CDR3 is TGCGCCAGCAGCCAACCCCCGGCGGGGGGCCTCGACACCGGGGAGCTGTTTTTT. It encodes CASSQPPAGGLDTGELFF.

This chain links TRBV7-9 with TRBJ2-4; perhaps TRBD2 as D (7 bases). CDR1 is SEHNR, CDR2 FQNEAQ, per germline (reference sequence). This CDR3 has 16 amino acids. The ends were cut back, 5 bases at V and 3 bases at J, with 17 bases in the middle. The CDR3 is CASSKSLGGVKNIQYF. The CDR3 coding sequence is TGTGCCAGCAGCAAATCATTAGGGGGGGTCAAAAACATTCAGTACTTC.

In its sample, this clone was seen a few times. This chain uses TRBV2 with TRBJ2-2, with TRBD1 matching over 8 bases. The CDR3 sequence is 16 residues long. Looked up from germline, CDR1 is SNHLY and CDR2 is FYNNEI. The J segment lost 1 base and the V segment lost 4 bases, leaving 5 bases of the junction unmatched. CDR3 coding DNA: TGTGCCAGCAGTGCGTTCGGACAGGGGAACACCGGGGAGCTGTTTTTT. It specifies CASSAFGQGNTGELFF. Complete variable domain (other parts from reference TRBV2 and TRBJ2-2): EPEVTQTPSHQVTQMGQEVILRCVPISNHLYFYWYRQILGQKVEFLVSFYNNEISEKSEIFDDQFSVERPDGSNFTLKIRSTKLEDSAMYFCASSAFGQGNTGELFFGEGSRLTVL.

The rearrangement links TRBV5-1 to TRBJ2-1; 12 bases are shared with TRBD1. With V trimmed by 4 bases and J by 6 bases, 5 bases remained unmatched. Germline-derived CDR1 and CDR2 are SGHRS and YFSETQ. The CDR3 totals 15 residues. The CDR3 spells CASSQGQGAFNEQFF. The CDR3 DNA sequence: TGCGCCAGCAGCCAGGGACAGGGGGCTTTCAATGAGCAGTTCTTC.

The chain is built from TRBV5-6 and TRBJ2-7; 9 positions agree with TRBD1. Trimming cost V 2 bases and J 3 bases; bases outside gene matches: 3. CDR3 length: 14 amino acids. The germline V gene has CDR1 SGHDT and CDR2 YYEEEE. CDR3 amino acids: CASSFGTGFYEQYF. The CDR3 DNA sequence: TGTGCCAGCAGCTTCGGGACAGGGTTCTACGAGCAGTACTTC. Variable domain in full (rest from reference TRBV5-6 and TRBJ2-7): DAGVTQSPTHLIKTRGQQVTLRCSPKSGHDTVSWYQQALGQGPQFIFQYYEEEERQRGNFPDRFSGHQFPNYSSELNVNALLLGDSALYLCASSFGTGFYEQYFGPGTRLTVT.

This chain links TRBV30 with TRBJ2-1; 10 nucleotides agree with TRBD2. Per germline, CDR1 GTSNPN and CDR2 SVGIG (reference sequence). The CDR3 is 16 residues long. V lost 6 bases, J lost 10 bases, and 18 bases stayed unmatched. The CDR3 is CACSLRGSGGAREQFF. DNA of the CDR3: TGTGCCTGCAGCCTTCGGGGGAGCGGGGGGGCCCGGGAGCAGTTCTTC. The variable domain in full, completed from reference TRBV30 and TRBJ2-1, reads SQTIHQWPATLVQPVGSPLSLECTVEGTSNPNLYWYRQAAGRGLQLLFYSVGIGQISSEVPQNLSASRPQDRQFILSSKKLLLSDSGFYLCACSLRGSGGAREQFFGPGTRLTVL.

Comment on this clone: In the same sample, other DNA sequences code for this CDR3. V gene TRBV30 combines with J gene TRBJ2-7; D ambiguous. Deletions cut 2 bases from V and 6 bases from J, with 8 bases between. Germline CDR1 is GTSNPN and CDR2 is SVGIG (reference sequence). CDR3 length: 11 residues. CDR3 DNA: TGTGCCTGGAGTTTTGGCGGCGAGCAGTACTTC. Amino acid sequence: CAWSFGGEQYF. Supplemented by reference TRBV30 and TRBJ2-7, the full variable domain reads SQTIHQWPATLVQPVGSPLSLECTVEGTSNPNLYWYRQAAGRGLQLLFYSVGIGQISSEVPQNLSASRPQDRQFILSSKKLLLSDSGFYLCAWSFGGEQYFGPGTRLTVT.

This sequence joins TRBV6-1 and TRBJ1-2, with a weak D call TRBD1 (5 bases). V lost 10 bases and J lost 6, with 18 bases in between. Germline V lookup: CDR1 MNHNS, CDR2 SASEGT. The CDR3 is 13 residues long. In nucleotides, the CDR3 is TGTGCCACCCTTCCCGACAGCCACAATGGCTACACCTTC. Residues: CATLPDSHNGYTF.

This sequence joins TRBV19 and TRBJ2-7; TRBD1 might be the D (6 bases). The length of the CDR3 is 15 residues. Per the germline V gene, CDR1 is LNHDA and CDR2 is SQIVND (reference sequence). The V end was cut by 2 bases, the J end by 2 bases, with 13 bases between. This chain's CDR3 is CASSITGTRTYEQYF. CDR3 coding DNA: TGTGCCAGTAGTATAACCGGGACAAGGACCTACGAGCAGTACTTC.

This clone was observed a few times. The chain joins TRBV28 to TRBJ1-3, with 7 bases lining up with TRBD1. J lost 0 bases, V lost 5 bases, and 4 bases had no gene match. This CDR3 is built from 15 residues. Per germline, CDR1 MDHEN and CDR2 SYDVKM. The CDR3 nucleotides read TGTGCCAGCAGTGCCGACAGGGACTCTGGAAACACCATATATTTT. Amino acids: CASSADRDSGNTIYF.

The V and J genes are TRBV6-6 and TRBJ1-3; the D is unclear. The germline V and J ends were trimmed by 0 bases and 0 bases, with 9 bases remaining between them. Germline CDR1 reads MNHNY; CDR2 reads SVGAGI (reference sequence). This CDR3 region has 16 residues. The DNA for the CDR3 is TGTGCCAGCAGTTACTCGACACCTCACTCTGGAAACACCATATATTTT. Amino acid sequence: CASSYSTPHSGNTIYF.

V usage is TRBV5-1 and J usage is TRBJ2-1; possibly TRBD1 for D (6 bases). Trimming left V 0 bases short and J 8 bases short, with 12 bases between. Germline CDR1 is SGHRS and CDR2 is YFSETQ. The CDR3 is 14 amino acids. In DNA, the CDR3 is TGCGCCAGCAGCTTGGCCGGACAGCCCCATGAGCAGTTCTTC. Translated: CASSLAGQPHEQFF.

The chain's CDR3 is CASSSGQGRTGELFF. CDR3 DNA sequence: TGTGCCAGCTCGTCGGGTCAGGGAAGGACCGGGGAGCTGTTTTTT. V gene TRBV2 combines with J gene TRBJ2-2; D may be TRBD1 (5 bases). This CDR3 is 15 amino acids long. V dropped 8 bases and J dropped 5 bases, with 18 bases sitting between them. The V gene's germline CDR1 is SNHLY and CDR2 FYNNEI.

The chain has TRBV5-1 and TRBJ2-3; D perhaps matches TRBD1 (6 bases). Germline-derived CDR1 and CDR2 are SGHRS and YFSETQ. The CDR3 has 14 amino acids. Between the trimmed V and J ends, which lost 4 bases and 4 bases, there was a span of 13 bases. CDR3: CASSVRQASDTQYF. CDR3 bases: TGCGCCAGCAGCGTGAGACAGGCGTCAGATACGCAGTATTTT.

V gene TRBV30 combines with J gene TRBJ1-6; D is ambiguous. This CDR3 is built from 13 residues. The V gene lost 0 bases and the J gene lost 9 bases, with 9 bases spanning the gap. CDR1 and CDR2 from the germline V gene are GTSNPN and SVGIG (reference sequence). The CDR3 sequence is CAWSVRAGSPLHF. In DNA, the CDR3 is TGTGCCTGGAGTGTACGGGCGGGTTCACCCCTCCACTTT.

J is TRBJ2-5 and V is TRBV7-8, with D uncertain. V lost 2 bases and J 1 base, leaving 5 bases between the germline ends. The CDR3 has 13 residues. Looked up from germline, CDR1 is SGHVS and CDR2 is FQNEAQ. The CDR3, as DNA: TGTGCCAGCAGCTTAACACGCCAAGAGACCCAGTACTTC. Encoded protein: CASSLTRQETQYF.

In this sample, this clone turned up once. This chain connects TRBV29-1 to TRBJ2-3; possibly TRBD2 for D (5 bases). CDR3 length: 14 residues. Germline loops: CDR1 SQVTM, CDR2 ANQGSEA. Trimming stripped 1 base from V and 1 base from J, with 9 bases between. The CDR3 coding sequence is TGCAGCGTTGAAGGAGGGCCCGGCACAGATACGCAGTATTTT. The encoded protein is CSVEGGPGTDTQYF.

The V call is TRBV18, the J call TRBJ2-7, with 10 bases lining up with TRBD1. Germline V gene data show CDR1 as KGHSH and CDR2 as LQKENI. Trimming took 3 bases from V and 4 from J; bases not matched to a gene: 6. The CDR3 spans 15 residues. The CDR3 protein is CASSPAGQGGYEQYF. In DNA, the CDR3 is TGTGCCAGCTCACCTGCCGGACAGGGGGGGTACGAGCAGTACTTC.

This clone was seen a single time. The chain has TRBV29-1 and TRBJ2-1, with 7 nucleotides matching TRBD1. Trimming at V came to 1 base and at J to 0 bases, leaving 3 bases not matched to a gene. The germline CDR1 and CDR2 sequences are SQVTM and ANQGSEA. CDR3 length: 15 amino acids. CDR3 residues: CSVEGGQDSYNEQFF. The CDR3 DNA sequence: TGCAGCGTTGAAGGTGGACAGGACTCCTACAATGAGCAGTTCTTC.

This clone showed up just once. The chain links TRBV21-1 to TRBJ2-1; TRBD2, the table's D call, was not compared with the DNA. TRBV21-1 is a pseudogene. The CDR3 is 16 residues long. Here the CDR3 reads CASSKGRYLIYNEQFF. Here the CDR3 DNA reads TGTGCCAGCAGCAAAGGGAGGTATCTCATTTACAATGAGCAGTTCTTC.

The rearrangement uses TRBV6-5 and TRBJ2-1; 12 bases align to TRBD2. The CDR3 extends over 15 amino acids. In germline, CDR1 is MNHEY, CDR2 SVGAGI. The ends lost 1 base at V and 8 bases at J; junction bases unmatched: 3. The CDR3 reads CASSYLLAGGYEQFF. The DNA of the CDR3 is TGTGCCAGCAGTTACTTACTAGCGGGGGGCTATGAGCAGTTCTTC.

The rearrangement uses TRBV10-3 and TRBJ2-7; D not resolved. The CDR3 consists of 12 residues. Trimming took 6 bases from V and 0 from J, leaving 6 bases between them. Germline V gene sequence: CDR1 ENHRY, CDR2 SYGVKD. This chain's CDR3 is CAIRASSYEQYF. CDR3 bases: TGTGCCATCAGAGCTTCCTCCTACGAGCAGTACTTC.

The V gene is TRBV28, the J gene TRBJ1-1, with unresolved D. The CDR3 has 11 amino acids. Trimming cost V 5 bases and J 7 bases, with 8 bases left between them. Germline loops: CDR1 MDHEN, CDR2 SYDVKM. Here the CDR3 DNA reads TGTGCCAGCAGTCAAAGCCATGAAGCTTTCTTT. Translated: CASSQSHEAFF.

This rearrangement joins TRBV11-2 to TRBJ1-3; tentatively, D is TRBD1 (5 bases). V dropped 3 bases and J dropped 1 base, with 16 bases sitting between them. Germline-derived CDR1 and CDR2 are SGHAT and FQNNGV. The CDR3 runs 17 residues. Written as DNA, the CDR3 is TGTGCCAGCAGCTTGGGGGGGTATAAGAAGTCTGGAAACACCATATATTTT. This sequence encodes CASSLGGYKKSGNTIYF.